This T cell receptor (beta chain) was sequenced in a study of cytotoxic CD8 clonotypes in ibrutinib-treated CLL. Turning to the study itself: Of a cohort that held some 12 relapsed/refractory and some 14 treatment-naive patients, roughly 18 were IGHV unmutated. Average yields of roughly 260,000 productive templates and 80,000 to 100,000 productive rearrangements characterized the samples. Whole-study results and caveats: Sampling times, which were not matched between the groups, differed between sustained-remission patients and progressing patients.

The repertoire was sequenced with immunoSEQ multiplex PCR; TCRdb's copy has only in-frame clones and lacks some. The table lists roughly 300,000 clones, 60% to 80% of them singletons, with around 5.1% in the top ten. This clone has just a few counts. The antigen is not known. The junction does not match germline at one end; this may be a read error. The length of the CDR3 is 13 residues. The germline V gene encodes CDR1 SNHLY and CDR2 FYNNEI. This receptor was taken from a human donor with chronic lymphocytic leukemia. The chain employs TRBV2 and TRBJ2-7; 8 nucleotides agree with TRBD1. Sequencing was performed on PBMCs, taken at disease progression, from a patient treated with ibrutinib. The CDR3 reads CASSEGTGNEQYF. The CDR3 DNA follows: TGTGCCAGCAGCGAAGGGACAGGTAACGAGCAGTACTTC. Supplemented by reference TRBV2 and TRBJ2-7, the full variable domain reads EPEVTQTPSHQVTQMGQEVILRCVPISNHLYFYWYRQILGQKVEFLVSFYNNEISEKSEIFDDQFSVERPDGSNFTLKIRSTKLEDSAMYFCASSEGTGNEQYFGPGTRLTVT.